These 30 T cell receptor beta chains came from one sample sequenced in a study of blood T cells in healthy people across ages. Through a sample-barcoded 5' primer and a J-beta primer mix, a second PCR was run for about 6 to 12 cycles. MiXCR, run by TCRdb on the 5' RACE reads, gives a single entry per CDR3 protein. Of 1.8 million or so distinct CDR3 sequences listed, about 39% are singletons. Sequenced: blood. All receptors derive from a human donor in good health.

The chain employs TRBV6-6 and TRBJ1-1, with D unresolved. CDR3 length equals 13 residues. The germline gives CDR1 MNHNY, CDR2 SVGAGI (reference sequence). Trimming took 2 bases from V and 8 from J, leaving 12 bases between them. CDR3 amino acids: CASSYEAFWEAFF. The CDR3 DNA is TGTGCCAGCAGTTACGAGGCCTTCTGGGAAGCTTTCTTT.

This clonotype was detected many times. The chain is built from TRBV29-1 and TRBJ2-7; 10 bases line up with TRBD1. V lost 7 bases, J lost 2 bases, and 5 bases stayed unmatched. Per germline, CDR1 SQVTM and CDR2 ANQGSEA. This CDR3 has 13 amino acids. DNA for the CDR3: TGCAGCGGTGGACAGGGGGTGACCTACGAGCAGTACTTC. It translates to CSGGQGVTYEQYF.

The rearrangement links TRBV20-1 to TRBJ1-2; the D gene is possibly TRBD1 (5 bases). Looked up from germline, CDR1 is DFQATT and CDR2 is SNEGSKA (reference sequence). This CDR3 region has 13 residues. The ends were cut back, 4 bases at V and 8 bases at J, with 17 bases in the middle. The CDR3 is CSAIEVGGEGYTF. As DNA, the CDR3 is TGCAGTGCTATAGAGGTCGGAGGGGAGGGCTACACCTTC.

This clonotype was observed a handful of times. The chain links TRBV12-3 or TRBV12-4 to TRBJ2-1; perhaps TRBD1 as D (5 bases). Trimming took off 5 bases at V and 0 bases at J, with 17 bases between the two ends. This CDR3 contains 17 residues. The CDR3 region is CASSPRAGHSSYNEQFF. The CDR3 nucleotides read TGTGCCAGCAGTCCTAGGGCAGGGCACAGCTCCTACAATGAGCAGTTCTTC.

V usage is TRBV27 and J usage is TRBJ1-2, with 9 bases fitting TRBD1. Trimming took 5 bases from V and 4 from J; bases not matched to a gene: 8. CDR1 is MNHEY and CDR2 is SMNVEV in the germline V gene (reference sequence). The CDR3 has 15 residues. The CDR3 DNA reads TGTGCCAGCAGTACTTACAGGGGGCGCGGCTATGGCTACACCTTC. Protein product: CASSTYRGRGYGYTF.

This clonotype was recorded a few times. This chain connects TRBV12-3 or TRBV12-4 to TRBJ2-3, with TRBD2 matching 8 bases. The CDR3 is made up of 16 amino acids. The trim removed 6 bases at V and 1 base at J, leaving 9 bases unmatched. In DNA, the CDR3 is TGTGCCAGCAGCCGCCACGGGGGGGTTGGCACAGATACGCAGTATTTT. It encodes CASSRHGGVGTDTQYF.

This sequence joins TRBV5-1 and TRBJ1-1, with D tentatively TRBD1 (5 bases). From germline, CDR1 is SGHRS and CDR2 YFSETQ. The CDR3 runs to 15 residues. The V end was cut by 0 bases, the J end by 3 bases, with 12 bases between. The CDR3 DNA follows: TGCGCCAGCAGCTTGGGGAGGGGTAAGGACACTGAAGCTTTCTTT. As protein: CASSLGRGKDTEAFF. Filled out from reference TRBV5-1 and TRBJ1-1, the complete variable domain reads KAGVTQTPRYLIKTRGQQVTLSCSPISGHRSVSWYQQTPGQGLQFLFEYFSETQRNKGNFPGRFSGRQFSNSRSEMNVSTLELGDSALYLCASSLGRGKDTEAFFGQGTRLTVV.

The rearrangement links TRBV7-9 to TRBJ2-7; D is perhaps TRBD2 (5 bases). Trimming cost V 3 bases and J 7 bases, with 19 bases left between them. Germline CDR1 SEHNR, CDR2 FQNEAQ (reference sequence). This CDR3 region has 15 residues. The CDR3 spells CASSLAVDYTHEQYF. In DNA, the CDR3 is TGTGCCAGCAGCTTGGCCGTAGACTATACGCATGAGCAGTACTTC.

This chain uses TRBV29-1 with TRBJ2-7; 7 bases align to TRBD1. Germline loops: CDR1 SQVTM, CDR2 ANQGSEA. The CDR3 is 12 residues long. The V segment lost 6 bases and the J segment 4 bases; nucleotides outside the gene matches: 6. CDR3 sequence: CSVTTGNYEQYF. The CDR3 DNA follows: TGCAGCGTGACGACAGGGAATTACGAGCAGTACTTC.

On this clonotype itself: At one boundary the junction diverges from the germline segment, which might be a read error. CDR3 protein: CASSEGGVNEQFF. CDR3 in DNA: TGTGCCAGCAGCGAAGGGGGGGTGAATGAGCAGTTCTTC. The chain combines TRBV6-1 with TRBJ2-1; possibly TRBD2 for D (7 bases). This CDR3 comprises 13 residues. Germline CDR1 is MNHNS and CDR2 is SASEGT.

The chain links TRBV24-1 to TRBJ1-2; D uncertain. Germline CDR1 and CDR2: KGHDR and SFDVKD. V was clipped by 1 base and J by 6 bases, with 8 bases between them. The CDR3 totals 13 residues. The CDR3 coding sequence is TGTGCCACCAGTGATTTTACCGGGGATGGCTACACCTTC. Amino acid sequence: CATSDFTGDGYTF.

This clonotype appeared a few times. The J gene is TRBJ1-2, the V gene TRBV7-6; D call uncertain. CDR1 is SGHVS, CDR2 FNYEAQ, per germline. CDR3 length equals 13 residues. V shed 1 base and J shed 6 bases, with 9 bases lying between them. CDR3 DNA sequence: TGTGCCAGCAGCTTAGGAGGAGATCATGGCTACACCTTC. Translation gives CASSLGGDHGYTF.

V is TRBV4-1 and J is TRBJ2-3; 7 bases agree with TRBD2. V dropped 4 bases and J dropped 3; count of bases not matched to a gene: 7. From germline, CDR1 is MGHRA and CDR2 YSYEKL. The CDR3 runs 15 residues. As DNA, the CDR3 is TGCGCCAGCAGCCTAGGGACTACTCTTACAGATACGCAGTATTTT. Amino acid sequence: CASSLGTTLTDTQYF.

The V gene is TRBV10-3, the J gene TRBJ1-1; D perhaps matches TRBD1 (6 bases). Germline V CDR1 and CDR2: ENHRY, SYGVKD. The V end was cut by 3 bases, the J end by 5 bases, with 13 bases between. The CDR3 runs to 14 residues. The DNA for the CDR3 is TGTGCCATCAGTGAAGGCGGGGGCCGTACTGAAGCTTTCTTT. Its protein is CAISEGGGRTEAFF.

This chain links TRBV29-1 with TRBJ2-5, with 7 bases aligning to TRBD1. The DNA end lines up better with TRBJ2-4; the J call may be wrong. This CDR3 has 13 amino acids. Germline V CDR1 and CDR2: SQVTM, ANQGSEA. The CDR3 sequence is CSAGTAAKNIQYF. In DNA, the CDR3 is TGCAGCGCCGGGACAGCAGCCAAAAACATTCAGTACTTC.

Here the CDR3 reads CASSQELAGDSGELFF. DNA of the CDR3: TGCGCCAGCAGCCAAGAACTAGCGGGGGATAGCGGGGAGCTGTTTTTT. V is TRBV4-3 and J is TRBJ2-2; 11 bases agree with TRBD2. The junction had 4 bases not matched to a gene; V was cut back by 0 bases and J by 7 bases. This CDR3 comprises 16 residues. Per germline, CDR1 LGHNA and CDR2 YSLEER.

This clonotype was picked up a small number of times. The chain uses TRBV4-3 and TRBJ1-2; D is ambiguous. The CDR3 consists of 15 residues. Trimming stripped 0 bases from V and 4 bases from J, with 12 bases between. Germline V gene sequence: CDR1 LGHNA, CDR2 YSLEER. In nucleotides, the CDR3 is TGCGCCAGCAGCCAAGAGGTCCACCGACTCTATGGCTACACCTTC. This translates into CASSQEVHRLYGYTF.

Turning to this clonotype: One junction end does not reproduce the germline sequence, and a read error may be involved. The chain combines TRBV27 with TRBJ1-2; D is uncertain. CDR3 length: 13 amino acids. The germline gives CDR1 MNHEY, CDR2 SMNVEV (reference sequence). CDR3 nucleotides: TGTGCCAGCCGTTTAGAAGGGAACTATGGCTACACCTTC. This translates into CASRLEGNYGYTF.

The chain combines TRBV28 with TRBJ1-2; no definite D call. CDR3 length: 13 residues. V lost 3 bases to trimming and J lost 2 bases, with 7 bases between them. CDR1 and CDR2 (germline): MDHEN, SYDVKM. The DNA for the CDR3 is TGTGCCAGCAGTTTCCGGATGAACTATGGCTACACCTTC. It codes for CASSFRMNYGYTF.

This chain uses TRBV7-3 with TRBJ2-1, with 8 bases aligning to TRBD2. CDR3 size: 15 residues. CDR1 is SGHTA, CDR2 FQGTGA, per germline. The V and J ends lost 5 bases and 2 bases, in that order; junction bases with no gene match: 5. CDR3 nucleotides: TGTGCCAGCAGCCCCGGGGGGGCCGCCTACAATGAGCAGTTCTTC. Amino acid sequence: CASSPGGAAYNEQFF.

Turning to this clonotype: One junction end does not reproduce the germline sequence, and a read error may be involved. CDR3 sequence reads: CARSLSSGVSYEQYF. The CDR3 DNA is TGTGCCCGCAGTTTGAGTAGCGGGGTTTCCTACGAGCAGTACTTC. The rearrangement joins TRBV12-3 or TRBV12-4 to TRBJ2-7, with 8 bases identical to TRBD2. The length of the CDR3 is 15 residues.

For this clonotype: One end of the junction is discordant with germline, which a read error may explain. This chain links TRBV12-3 or TRBV12-4 with TRBJ1-2, with D perhaps matching TRBD1 (5 bases). CDR3 size: 13 residues. The CDR3 loop reads CASSLAPTDGHTF. As DNA, the CDR3 is TGTGCCAGCAGTTTAGCGCCGACAGATGGCCACACCTTC.

This clonotype has just a few counts. This sequence joins TRBV20-1 and TRBJ2-7; the D gene is possibly TRBD1 (6 bases). Germline values: CDR1 DFQATT, CDR2 SNEGSKA (reference sequence). The CDR3 contains 12 residues. V dropped 6 bases and J dropped 0 bases, with 9 bases sitting between them. The CDR3 DNA follows: TGCAGTGCCAGACAGGACTCCTACGAGCAGTACTTC. Protein sequence: CSARQDSYEQYF.

The CDR3 loop reads CASSLGGTGGAAYNEQFF. As DNA, the CDR3 is TGTGCCAGCAGCTTAGGGGGGACAGGGGGCGCGGCCTACAATGAGCAGTTCTTC. The chain combines TRBV7-9 with TRBJ2-1; 12 nucleotides match TRBD1. Germline V gene data show CDR1 as SEHNR and CDR2 as FQNEAQ (reference sequence). The CDR3 is 18 residues long. J gave up 2 bases and V 1 base, and 6 bases lay outside the gene matches.

V usage is TRBV15 and J usage is TRBJ1-3; TRBD1 matches 8 bases. The germline gives CDR1 LNHNV, CDR2 YYDKDF (reference sequence). After removal of 2 bases from V and 4 bases from J, the junction contained 4 bases not matched to a gene. The CDR3 is 15 amino acids. The CDR3 DNA reads as TGTGCCACCAGCAGAAAGGACAGGGCCGGAAACACCATATATTTT. As protein: CATSRKDRAGNTIYF.

This clonotype was recorded at least ten times. The chain uses TRBV20-1 and TRBJ2-7; TRBD1 is a possible D gene (6 bases). Germline CDR1 DFQATT, CDR2 SNEGSKA (reference sequence). Between the trimmed V and J ends, which lost 2 bases and 2 bases, there was a span of 19 bases. This CDR3 has 16 residues. Here the CDR3 DNA reads TGCAGTGCTAGATTATGGACAGTTAGTGGACCCTACGAGCAGTACTTC. Its protein is CSARLWTVSGPYEQYF.

This chain joins TRBV29-1 and TRBJ2-3; 7 bases agree with TRBD2. The V gene's germline CDR1 is SQVTM and CDR2 ANQGSEA. The CDR3 runs 13 residues. V lost 7 bases, J lost 1 base, and 5 bases stayed unmatched. As DNA, the CDR3 is TGCAGCGCCGGGGAGGGAGGCACAGATACGCAGTATTTT. It yields the protein CSAGEGGTDTQYF.

This clonotype was detected many times. This chain links TRBV11-1 with TRBJ2-3, with 7 bases lining up with TRBD1. This CDR3 comprises 16 residues. The germline CDR1 and CDR2 sequences are SGHAT and FQDESV (reference sequence). Trimming took 3 bases from V and 4 from J; bases not matched to a gene: 10. CDR3 bases: TGTGCCAGCAGCTTTTCCCGTGGACAGGCTCCAGATACGCAGTATTTT. Translation: CASSFSRGQAPDTQYF. Full variable domain (outside the CDR3, taken from reference TRBV11-1 and TRBJ2-3): EAEVAQSPRYKITEKSQAVAFWCDPISGHATLYWYRQILGQGPELLVQFQDESVVDDSQLPKDRFSAERLKGVDSTLKIQPAELGDSAMYLCASSFSRGQAPDTQYFGPGTRLTVL.

V usage is TRBV25-1 and J usage is TRBJ2-6; 10 nucleotides line up with TRBD1. In germline, CDR1 is MGHDK, CDR2 SYGVNS. The CDR3 loop spans 19 amino acids. J gave up 4 bases and V 4 bases, and 13 bases lay outside the gene matches. The CDR3 nucleotides read TGTGCCAGCAGTGGTGGATCCGGGACAGGGGTGTTGGGGGCCAACGTCCTGACTTTC. This sequence encodes CASSGGSGTGVLGANVLTF.

V usage is TRBV11-2 and J usage is TRBJ2-7; 10 nucleotides line up with TRBD1. CDR1 is SGHAT and CDR2 is FQNNGV in the germline V gene. V was pared by 0 bases and J by 4 bases, with 9 bases of the junction left unmatched. This CDR3 spans 17 amino acids. The CDR3 region is CASSLDPGRTGGYEQYF. CDR3 nucleotide sequence: TGTGCCAGCAGCTTAGACCCAGGAAGGACAGGGGGATACGAGCAGTACTTC.